This TCR beta chain appears in the sequencing data of a study of T cell responses to AZD1222 COVID-19 vaccine. Assay used: immunoSEQ multiplex PCR; TCRdb lists only in-frame clones, some missing. The sample records tens of thousands of clones, roughly 87% being singletons. The CDR3 covers 17 residues. Per the germline V gene, CDR1 is KGHSH and CDR2 is LQKENI. The ends lost 6 bases at V and 0 bases at J; junction bases unmatched: 8. V and J are TRBV18 and TRBJ1-6; 7 bases are a match to TRBD1. This TCR was recovered from an adult in good health. This sample comprised peripheral blood, obtained on day 0 of AZD1222 vaccination. DNA of the CDR3: TGTGCCAGCTCCCCCACAGGGGATTACTCCTATAATTCACCCCTCCACTTT. Translation: CASSPTGDYSYNSPLHF.